The sequence of this TCR beta chain was determined in a study of post-analysis software for immune sequencing data. Study results and caveats: By F measure, strong co-clustering occurred among samples prepared in the same batch. The study found significantly lower normalized Chao1 diversity in multiple sclerosis patients than in controls.

Concerning this clonotype: The antigen is unknown.

Prepared TCR beta cDNA libraries contained unique molecular identifiers. T cells numbering roughly 0.95 to 10 million yielded some 500,000 cDNA molecules. In TCRdb, the PCR reads were re-called with MiXCR into one record per CDR3 protein. The table lists hundreds of thousands of distinct CDR3 sequences, 35% to 45% of them singletons, with less than 10% in the top ten. The sequence was obtained from a girl between 2 and 10 years old with multiple sclerosis. The material sequenced was blood.

The CDR3 sequence is CSARGGRASYEQYF. For the CDR3, the DNA is TGCAGTGCTAGAGGAGGGAGGGCCTCCTACGAGCAGTACTTC. The V call is TRBV20-1, the J call TRBJ2-7, with 7 bases lining up with TRBD2. CDR1 DFQATT and CDR2 SNEGSKA come from the germline V gene (reference sequence). The CDR3 consists of 14 residues. J lost 0 bases, V lost 1 base, and 3 bases had no gene match.